This T cell receptor beta chain was observed in a study of metastatic and nonmetastatic thyroid tumors. Points from the study as a whole: Malignant thyroid tumors reportedly had TCR beta diversity that was significantly higher than in benign nodules, in blood and tumor.

There were no patients who had received any treatment before thyroid surgery. The table lists this clone with many counts. The antigen remains unidentified. This sample includes further DNA sequences coding for the same CDR3. Germline CDR1 DFQATT, CDR2 SNEGSKA (reference sequence). The germline V and J ends were trimmed by 3 bases and 0 bases, with 14 bases remaining between them. CDR3 length: 16 residues. TCRdb re-called the PCR reads through MiXCR. The profile shows 80,000 to 85,000 clones, approximately 13% of them singletons. This receptor was taken from a female donor with papillary thyroid cancer or a benign thyroid nodule (not recorded which). Some clones in this sample may be carry-over from other donors' samples. Sequenced material: tumor tissue. The rearrangement links TRBV20-1 to TRBJ2-2; maybe TRBD1 (6 bases). CDR3 DNA: TGCAGTGCTAGTCGGACAGCACAATCGAACACCGGGGAGCTGTTTTTT. Protein sequence: CSASRTAQSNTGELFF.